This T cell receptor beta chain was identified during a study of glioma-infiltrating T cells after dendritic cell vaccination. The CDR3 runs 14 residues. V lost 8 bases, J lost 0 bases, and 13 bases lay in between. CDR1 is MGHRA, CDR2 YSYEKL, per germline. The method was immunoSEQ multiplex PCR; TCRdb's version includes in-frame clones alone and lacks a portion of them. The table has 90,000 or so clones, approximately 78% seen once. Time point indicated: after dendritic cell vaccination, including at tumor progression/relapse. Study-wide results and limits: Patients with more pretreatment TILs had longer time to progression and survival.

A few counts support this clone. Its antigen remains unidentified. The sample carries other DNA sequences with the same CDR3. This TCR was sampled from a human donor with glioblastoma. The J gene is TRBJ1-1, the V gene TRBV4-1; no reliable D call. The material sequenced was blood, taken after dendritic cell vaccination. CDR3 loop: CASRGLLLNTEAFF. CDR3 nucleotides: TGCGCCAGCCGCGGCTTACTATTGAACACTGAAGCTTTCTTT.